Sequencing of this T cell receptor beta chain was carried out in a study of cytomegalovirus exposure and HLA in healthy donors. Study context: An earlier analysis identified approximately 120 million unique TCR beta sequences in approximately 190 million T cells. Unique TCRs numbering about 87 million, obtained from HLA-typed donors, made up an early data release.

Note on this clone: Its target is not known.

This CDR3 is 17 amino acids long. Germline assignment: CDR1 SGHVS and CDR2 FQNEAQ. V lost 5 bases, J lost 1 base, and 15 bases lay in between. The PCR used 60 Vbeta and 13 Jbeta primers. The method was immunoSEQ multiplex PCR; TCRdb's version includes in-frame clones alone and lacks a portion of them. The sample includes under 200,000 clones, around 77% of them seen just once. Study-wide results and caveats: It was shown in a later analysis that HLA-associated TCR beta chains were more clonally expanded than other, equally common chains.

The chain is built from TRBV7-8 and TRBJ2-6; D may be TRBD1 (5 bases). Sequenced sample: PBMCs. This receptor was obtained from a man aged 55-75 years in good health and CMV-seronegative. DNA for the CDR3: TGTGCCAGCAGCCCCCTCGCAAGGGGATCTGGGGCCAACGTCCTGACTTTC. This codes for CASSPLARGSGANVLTF.